What follows describes a single T cell receptor beta chain. This record belongs to a study of blood T cell repertoires in COVID-19. For the study at large: Acute and convalescent COVID-19 specimens originated in the United States, Italy and Spain. Sources were T cells, B-cell-depleted T cells, or PBMCs; the material itself was cDNA or gDNA.

Authors' processing steps: How many nucleated cells were present was estimated from reference gene primer amplification. The data were produced by immunoSEQ multiplex PCR, yet TCRdb's version contains in-frame clones alone and is incomplete. That table gives V, J and clone size, and the DNA gave D and trimming. The sample lists roughly 380,000 clones, approximately 80% occurring once. Germline CDR1 is SNHLY and CDR2 is FYNNEI. This CDR3 comprises 13 residues. Trimming took 7 bases from V and 3 from J, leaving 12 bases between them. The J gene is TRBJ2-5, the V gene TRBV2; no clear D. The TCR originated in a human donor with acute or convalescent COVID-19. The donor label of this sample is uncertain. Sequenced: peripheral blood. CDR3 in amino acids: CASNKRVKETQYF. CDR3 DNA: TGTGCCAGCAATAAACGGGTTAAAGAGACCCAGTACTTC.